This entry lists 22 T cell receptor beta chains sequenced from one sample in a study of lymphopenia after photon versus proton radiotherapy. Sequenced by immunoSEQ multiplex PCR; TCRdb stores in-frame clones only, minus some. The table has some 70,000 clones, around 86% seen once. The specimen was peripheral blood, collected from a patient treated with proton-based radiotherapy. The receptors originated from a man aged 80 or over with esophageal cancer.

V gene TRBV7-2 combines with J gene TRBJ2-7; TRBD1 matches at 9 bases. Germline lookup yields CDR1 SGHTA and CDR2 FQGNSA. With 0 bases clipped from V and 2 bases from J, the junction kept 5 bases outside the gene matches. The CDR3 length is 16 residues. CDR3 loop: CASSLAGTGLAYEQYF. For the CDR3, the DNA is TGTGCCAGCAGCTTAGCGGGGACAGGGTTAGCCTACGAGCAGTACTTC.

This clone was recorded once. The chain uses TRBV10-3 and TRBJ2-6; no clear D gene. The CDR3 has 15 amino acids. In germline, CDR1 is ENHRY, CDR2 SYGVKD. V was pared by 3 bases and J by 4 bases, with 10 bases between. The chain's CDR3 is CAISEGKSGANVLTF. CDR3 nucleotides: TGTGCCATCAGTGAAGGGAAGTCCGGGGCCAACGTCCTGACTTTC.

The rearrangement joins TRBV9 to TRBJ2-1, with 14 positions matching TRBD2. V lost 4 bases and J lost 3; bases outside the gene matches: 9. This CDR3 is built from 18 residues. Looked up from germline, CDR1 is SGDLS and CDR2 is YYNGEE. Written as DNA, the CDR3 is TGTGCCAGCAGCTCCGGGACTAGCGGGAGTGGGGGCTACAATGAGCAGTTCTTC. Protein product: CASSSGTSGSGGYNEQFF.

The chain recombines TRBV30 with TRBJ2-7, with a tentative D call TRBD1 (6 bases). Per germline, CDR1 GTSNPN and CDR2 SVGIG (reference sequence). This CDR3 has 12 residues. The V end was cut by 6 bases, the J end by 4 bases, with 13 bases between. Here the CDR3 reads CACGQPDYEQYF. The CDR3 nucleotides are TGTGCCTGCGGACAGCCCGATTACGAGCAGTACTTC.

CDR3 in DNA: TGTGCCAGCAGCCAAGAAGTACAGGGACGGGATGGTGGCTACACCTTC. Residues: CASSQEVQGRDGGYTF. The chain links TRBV4-2 to TRBJ1-2; the D gene is possibly TRBD1 (6 bases). This CDR3 is 16 amino acids long. V was shortened by 0 bases and J by 7 bases, with 18 bases between the two germline ends. Germline lookup yields CDR1 LGHNA and CDR2 YNFKEQ.

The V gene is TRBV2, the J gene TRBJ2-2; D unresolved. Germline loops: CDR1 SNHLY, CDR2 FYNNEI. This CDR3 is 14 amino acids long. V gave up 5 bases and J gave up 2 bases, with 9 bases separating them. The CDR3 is CASSWTHNTGELFF. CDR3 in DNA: TGTGCCAGCAGTTGGACCCATAACACCGGGGAGCTGTTTTTT.

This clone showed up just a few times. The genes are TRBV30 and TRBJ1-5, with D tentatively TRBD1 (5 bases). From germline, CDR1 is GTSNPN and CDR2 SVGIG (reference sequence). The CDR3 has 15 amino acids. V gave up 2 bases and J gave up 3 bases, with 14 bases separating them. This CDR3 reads CAWSHRWGVNQPQHF. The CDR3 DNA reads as TGTGCCTGGAGTCACCGATGGGGGGTCAATCAGCCCCAGCATTTT. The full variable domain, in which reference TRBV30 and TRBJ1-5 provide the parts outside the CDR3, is SQTIHQWPATLVQPVGSPLSLECTVEGTSNPNLYWYRQAAGRGLQLLFYSVGIGQISSEVPQNLSASRPQDRQFILSSKKLLLSDSGFYLCAWSHRWGVNQPQHFGDGTRLSIL.

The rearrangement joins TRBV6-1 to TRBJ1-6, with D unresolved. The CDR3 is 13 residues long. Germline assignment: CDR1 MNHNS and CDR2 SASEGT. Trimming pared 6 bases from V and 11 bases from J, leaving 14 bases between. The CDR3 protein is CASRLNDGAPLHF. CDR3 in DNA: TGTGCCAGCAGATTAAACGACGGGGCACCCCTCCACTTT.

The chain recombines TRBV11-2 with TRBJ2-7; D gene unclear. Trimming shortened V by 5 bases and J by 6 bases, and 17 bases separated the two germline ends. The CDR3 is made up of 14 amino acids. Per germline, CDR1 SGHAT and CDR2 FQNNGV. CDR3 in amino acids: CASSGLVAHGEQYF. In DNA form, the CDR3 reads TGTGCCAGCAGCGGTCTTGTGGCTCATGGCGAGCAGTACTTC.

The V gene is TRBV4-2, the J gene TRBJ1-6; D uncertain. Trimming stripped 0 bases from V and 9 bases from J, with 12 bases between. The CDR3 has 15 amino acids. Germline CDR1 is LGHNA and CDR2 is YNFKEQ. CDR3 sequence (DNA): TGTGCCAGCAGCCAAGAGATCAGAGCGGGTTCACCCCTCCACTTT. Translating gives CASSQEIRAGSPLHF.

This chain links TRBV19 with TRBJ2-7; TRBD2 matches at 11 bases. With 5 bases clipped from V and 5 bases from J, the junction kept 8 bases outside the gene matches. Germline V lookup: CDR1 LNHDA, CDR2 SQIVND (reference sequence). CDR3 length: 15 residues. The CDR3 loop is CASSVSSGRYHEQYF. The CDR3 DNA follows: TGTGCCAGTAGTGTGTCTAGCGGGAGGTACCACGAGCAGTACTTC.

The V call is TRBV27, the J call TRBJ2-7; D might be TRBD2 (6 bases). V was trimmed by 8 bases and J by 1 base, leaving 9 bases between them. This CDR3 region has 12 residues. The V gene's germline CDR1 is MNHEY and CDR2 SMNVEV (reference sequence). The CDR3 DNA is TGTGCCAGCTGGGACTCATCCTACGAGCAGTACTTC. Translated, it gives CASWDSSYEQYF.

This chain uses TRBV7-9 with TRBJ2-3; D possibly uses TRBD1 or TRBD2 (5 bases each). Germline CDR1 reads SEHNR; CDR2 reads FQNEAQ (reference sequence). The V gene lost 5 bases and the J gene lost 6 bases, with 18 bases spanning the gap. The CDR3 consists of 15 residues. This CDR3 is CASSHTGGGLDTQYF. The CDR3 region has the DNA TGTGCCAGCAGCCATACAGGTGGGGGATTGGATACGCAGTATTTT.

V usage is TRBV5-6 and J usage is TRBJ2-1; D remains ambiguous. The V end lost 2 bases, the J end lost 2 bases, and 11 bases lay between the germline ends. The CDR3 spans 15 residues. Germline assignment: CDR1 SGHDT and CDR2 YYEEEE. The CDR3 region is CASSFERATYNEQFF. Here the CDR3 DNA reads TGTGCCAGCAGCTTCGAAAGGGCCACCTACAATGAGCAGTTCTTC.

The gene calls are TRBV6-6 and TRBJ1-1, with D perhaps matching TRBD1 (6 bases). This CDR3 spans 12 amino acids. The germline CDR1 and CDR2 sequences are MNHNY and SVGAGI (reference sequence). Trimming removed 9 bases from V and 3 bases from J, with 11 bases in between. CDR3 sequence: CASSWGHTEAFF. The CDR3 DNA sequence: TGTGCCAGTTCCTGGGGGCACACTGAAGCTTTCTTT.

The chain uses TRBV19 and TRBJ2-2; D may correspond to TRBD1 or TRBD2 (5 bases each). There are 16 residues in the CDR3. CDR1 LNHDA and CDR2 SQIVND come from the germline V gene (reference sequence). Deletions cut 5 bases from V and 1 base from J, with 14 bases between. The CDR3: CASSFDSGLNTGELFF. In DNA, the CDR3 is TGTGCCAGTAGTTTCGATTCGGGGCTGAACACCGGGGAGCTGTTTTTT.

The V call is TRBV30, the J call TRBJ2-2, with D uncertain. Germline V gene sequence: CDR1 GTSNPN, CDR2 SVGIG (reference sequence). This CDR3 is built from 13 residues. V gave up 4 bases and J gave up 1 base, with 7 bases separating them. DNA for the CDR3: TGTGCCTGGAATGCCAAGAACACCGGGGAGCTGTTTTTT. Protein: CAWNAKNTGELFF.

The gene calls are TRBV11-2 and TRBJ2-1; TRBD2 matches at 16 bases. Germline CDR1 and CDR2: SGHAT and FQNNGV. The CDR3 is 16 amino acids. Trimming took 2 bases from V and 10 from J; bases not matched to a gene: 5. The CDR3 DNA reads TGTGCCAGCAGCTTAACGGGACTAGCGGGAGGGCGAGAGCAGTTCTTC. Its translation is CASSLTGLAGGREQFF.

CDR3 in DNA: TGTGCCAGCGGGCCGGGCCGTGGGGACGAGCAGTACTTC. Amino acids: CASGPGRGDEQYF. V and J are TRBV5-4 and TRBJ2-7; D gene ambiguous. Germline V CDR1 and CDR2: SGHNT, YYREEE (reference sequence). The CDR3 is 13 residues long. V was clipped by 7 bases and J by 5 bases, with 16 bases between them.

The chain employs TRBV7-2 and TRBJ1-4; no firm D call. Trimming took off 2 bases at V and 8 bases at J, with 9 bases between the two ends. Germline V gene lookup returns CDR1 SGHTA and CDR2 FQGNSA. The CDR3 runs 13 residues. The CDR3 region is CASSLFQGEKLFF. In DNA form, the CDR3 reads TGTGCCAGCAGCTTATTTCAAGGGGAAAAACTGTTTTTT.

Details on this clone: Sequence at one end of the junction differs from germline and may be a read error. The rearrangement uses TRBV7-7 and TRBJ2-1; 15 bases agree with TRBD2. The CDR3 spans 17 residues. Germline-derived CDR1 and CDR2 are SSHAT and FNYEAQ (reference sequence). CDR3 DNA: TGTGCTAGCAGCTCAGGACTAGCGGGGGGGCCGTACAATGAGCAGTTCTTC. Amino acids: CASSSGLAGGPYNEQFF.

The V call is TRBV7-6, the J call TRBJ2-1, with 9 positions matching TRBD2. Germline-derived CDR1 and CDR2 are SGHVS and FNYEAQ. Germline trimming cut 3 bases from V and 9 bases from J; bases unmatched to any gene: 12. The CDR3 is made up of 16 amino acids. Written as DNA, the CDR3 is TGTGCCAGCAGCTTTGTCTCCGGGACTAGCCGCGGTGAGCAGTTCTTC. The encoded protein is CASSFVSGTSRGEQFF.